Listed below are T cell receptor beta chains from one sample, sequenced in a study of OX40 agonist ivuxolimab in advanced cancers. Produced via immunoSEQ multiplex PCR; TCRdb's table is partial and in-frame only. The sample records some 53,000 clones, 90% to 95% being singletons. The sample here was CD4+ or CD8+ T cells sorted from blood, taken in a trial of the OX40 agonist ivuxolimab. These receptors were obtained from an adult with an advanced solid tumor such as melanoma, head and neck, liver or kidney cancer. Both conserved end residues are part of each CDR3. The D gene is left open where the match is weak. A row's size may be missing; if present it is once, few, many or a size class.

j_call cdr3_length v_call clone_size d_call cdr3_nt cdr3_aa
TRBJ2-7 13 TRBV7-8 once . TGTGCCAGCAGCTTATCGGGGGTTGGCGAGCAGTACTTC CASSLSGVGEQYF
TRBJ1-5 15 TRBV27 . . TGTGCCAGCAGTCCGGGGAAGGCGAGCAATCAGCCCCAGCATTTT CASSPGKASNQPQHF
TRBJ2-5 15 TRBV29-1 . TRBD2 TGCAGCGTTGAACTAGCGGGAGAGTACCAAGAGACCCAGTACTTC CSVELAGEYQETQYF
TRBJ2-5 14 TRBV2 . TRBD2 TGTGCCAGCAATAGTAGAGGGAGGGCTCAGACCCAGTACTTC CASNSRGRAQTQYF
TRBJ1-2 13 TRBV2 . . TGTGCCAGCAGACAGAGTTATAACTATGGCTACACCTTC CASRQSYNYGYTF
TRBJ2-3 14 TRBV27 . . TGTGCCAGCAGTCCCCGGACAGACGGGAATACGCAGTATTTT CASSPRTDGNTQYF
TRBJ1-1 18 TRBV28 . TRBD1 TGTGCCAGCAGGACTCGGTGGGCCACAGGGGAGGGTAACACTGAAGCTTTCTTT CASRTRWATGEGNTEAFF
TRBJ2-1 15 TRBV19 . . TGTGCCAGTAGTACAGCTATGAGCTCCTACAATGAGCAGTTCTTC CASSTAMSSYNEQFF
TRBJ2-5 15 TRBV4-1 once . TGCGCCAGCAGCCAGCCCTTTATGGGCCAAGAGACCCAGTACTTC CASSQPFMGQETQYF
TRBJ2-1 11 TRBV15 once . TGTGCCACCAGCCGGGGTAATGAGCAGTTCTTC CATSRGNEQFF
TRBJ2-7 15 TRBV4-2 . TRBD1 TGTGCCAGCAGCCCCCGGACAGGGGGTAACTACGAGCAGTACTTC CASSPRTGGNYEQYF
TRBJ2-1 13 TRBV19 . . TGTGCCAGTAGTATCCGGCAGTACAATGAGCAGTTCTTC CASSIRQYNEQFF
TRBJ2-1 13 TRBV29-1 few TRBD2 TGCAGCGTCGGACTAGGTCAACAAGATGAGCAGTTCTTC CSVGLGQQDEQFF
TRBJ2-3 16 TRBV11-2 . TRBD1 TGTGCCAGCAGCTTAGCGCGGACAGGTTATACAGATACGCAGTATTTT CASSLARTGYTDTQYF
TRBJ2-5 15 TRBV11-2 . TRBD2 TGTGCCAGCAGCTTAGGTGGGAGGGCCACAGAGACCCAGTACTTC CASSLGGRATETQYF
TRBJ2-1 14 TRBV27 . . TGTGCCAGCAGTTTGAGGTCCTCCTACAATGAGCAGTTCTTC CASSLRSSYNEQFF
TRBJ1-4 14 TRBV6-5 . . TGTGCCAGCAAGGGGGTTATCGCTAATGAAAAACTGTTTTTT CASKGVIANEKLFF
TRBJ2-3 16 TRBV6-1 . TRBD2 TGTGCCAGCAGTGAACGACTAGCGGGAGGAACAGATACGCAGTATTTT CASSERLAGGTDTQYF
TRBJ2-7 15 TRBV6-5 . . TGTGCCAGCAGTTACTCTACAGGGACGACGGACGAGCAGTACTTC CASSYSTGTTDEQYF
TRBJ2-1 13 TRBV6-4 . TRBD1 TGTGCCAGCAGTGGGTACAGGGGCTATGAGCAGTTCTTC CASSGYRGYEQFF
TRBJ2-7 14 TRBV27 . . TGTGCCAGCACTAGCGGGACAGGCCTTTACGAGCAGTACTTC CASTSGTGLYEQYF
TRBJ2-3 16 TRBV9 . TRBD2 TGTGCCAGCAGCGGGGGACTAGCGGAACGCACAGATACGCAGTATTTT CASSGGLAERTDTQYF
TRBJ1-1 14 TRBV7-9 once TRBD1 TGTGCCAGCAGCTTAGAAAACAGGGGCACTGAAGCTTTCTTT CASSLENRGTEAFF
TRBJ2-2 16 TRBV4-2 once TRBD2 TGTGCCAGCAGCCAAGAAGGGCTAGCGGGAGTCCGGGAGCTGTTTTTT CASSQEGLAGVRELFF
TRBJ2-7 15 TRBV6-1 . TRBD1 TGTGCCAGCAGTGAATCGTTGGACAGGGTGTACGAGCAGTACTTC CASSESLDRVYEQYF
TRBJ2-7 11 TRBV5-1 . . TGCGCCAGCAGCTTCGGGCGCGAGCAGTACTTC CASSFGREQYF
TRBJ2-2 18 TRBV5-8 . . TGTGCCAGCAGCAAACACGGTTCAGAGGTCGGGGTCCCCGGGGAGCTGTTTTTT CASSKHGSEVGVPGELFF
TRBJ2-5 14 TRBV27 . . TGTGCCAGCAGTTTCGGGAGTAGTGGGGAGACCCAGTACTTC CASSFGSSGETQYF
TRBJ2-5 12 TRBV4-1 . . TGCGCCAGCAAGGGGCTGCAAGAGACCCAGTACTTC CASKGLQETQYF
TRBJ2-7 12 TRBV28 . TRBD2 TGTGCCAGCAGATTGGGACTAGAGGCGCAGTACTTC CASRLGLEAQYF
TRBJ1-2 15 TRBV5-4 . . TGTGCCAGCAGCTTGGTTGGGGCAACCTTGGGCGGCTACACCTTC CASSLVGATLGGYTF
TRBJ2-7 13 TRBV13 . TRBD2 TGTGCCAGCAGCTCGGGACTAGCCTACGAGCAGTACTTC CASSSGLAYEQYF
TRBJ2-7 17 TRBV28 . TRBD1 TGTGCCAGCAGTTCTCCGGTAACAGGGGGAAATTCGTACGAGCAGTACTTC CASSSPVTGGNSYEQYF
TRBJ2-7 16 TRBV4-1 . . TGCGCCAGCAGCTTTAAAATGGAGGCCCTCTCCTACGAGCAGTACTTC CASSFKMEALSYEQYF
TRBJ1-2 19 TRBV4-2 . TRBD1 TGTGCCAGCAGCCAAGATGGGACAGCGGGCTTCGATCTATGGCGTGGCTACACCTTC CASSQDGTAGFDLWRGYTF
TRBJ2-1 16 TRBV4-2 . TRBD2 TGTGCCAGCAGCCAGCCAGGGACTAGCGGGTACAATGAGCAGTTCTTC CASSQPGTSGYNEQFF
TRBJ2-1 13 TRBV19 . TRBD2 TGTGCCAGTAGTCTTAGCGGGAGTTACGAGCAGTTCTTC CASSLSGSYEQFF
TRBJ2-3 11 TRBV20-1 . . TGCAGTGCTAGATTTTCAGATACGCAGTATTTT CSARFSDTQYF
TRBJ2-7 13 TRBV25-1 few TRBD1 TGTGCCAGCAGAGAGGACAGGGCCTACGAGCAGTACTTC CASREDRAYEQYF
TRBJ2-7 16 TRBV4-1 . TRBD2 TGCGCCAGCAGCCAAGAACCCCTCGCGGGAGTAACCGAGCAGTACTTC CASSQEPLAGVTEQYF
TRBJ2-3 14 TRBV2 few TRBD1 TGTGCCAGCAGAACTCCAGACAGGGAAGATACGCAGTATTTT CASRTPDREDTQYF
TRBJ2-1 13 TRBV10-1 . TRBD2 TGCGCCAGCAGTGAGATGGCGGGGGGAGAGCAGTTCTTC CASSEMAGGEQFF